This T cell receptor beta chain was found in a study of T cells in Graves' hyperthyroidism and ophthalmopathy. About the study: At the time of initial diagnosis and before any treatment, peripheral blood was collected.

The germline CDR1 and CDR2 sequences are DFQATT and SNEGSKA (reference sequence). CDR3 length: 15 residues. Unmatched junction bases numbered 8, after V lost 3 bases and J lost 1 base. From RNA transcripts, TCR beta CDR3 regions were amplified. HTBI primers drove first-round RT-PCR of the TCR CDR3. One entry per CDR3 protein, called by TCRdb with MiXCR from the multiplex PCR reads. The data show 220,000 or so distinct CDR3 sequences, roughly 15% seen once. At least ten counts were recorded for this clonotype. The sequenced sample consisted of blood. The V and J genes are TRBV20-1 and TRBJ1-2, with 7 nucleotides matching TRBD1. The receptor was isolated from a woman under 30 with Graves' ophthalmopathy. The CDR3 is CSARPTGRVNYGYTF. The CDR3, as DNA: TGCAGTGCTAGGCCGACAGGGAGAGTTAACTATGGCTACACCTTC.